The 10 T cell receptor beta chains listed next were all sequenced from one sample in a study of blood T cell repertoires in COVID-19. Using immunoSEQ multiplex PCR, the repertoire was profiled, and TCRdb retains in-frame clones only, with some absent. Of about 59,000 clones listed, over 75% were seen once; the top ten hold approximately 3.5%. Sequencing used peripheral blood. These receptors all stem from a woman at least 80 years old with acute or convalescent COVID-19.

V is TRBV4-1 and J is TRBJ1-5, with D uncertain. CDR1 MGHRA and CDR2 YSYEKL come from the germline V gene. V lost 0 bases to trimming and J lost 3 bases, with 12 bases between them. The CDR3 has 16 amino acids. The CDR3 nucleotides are TGCGCCAGCAGCCAAGAGGGCACAAACCTCAATCAGCCCCAGCATTTT. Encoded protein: CASSQEGTNLNQPQHF.

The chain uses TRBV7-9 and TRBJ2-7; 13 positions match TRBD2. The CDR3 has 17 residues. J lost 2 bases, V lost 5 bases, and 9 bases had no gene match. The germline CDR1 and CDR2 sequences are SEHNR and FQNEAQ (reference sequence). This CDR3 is CASSLGGTSGMAYEQYF. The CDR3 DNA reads TGTGCCAGCAGCCTAGGGGGGACTAGCGGGATGGCCTACGAGCAGTACTTC.

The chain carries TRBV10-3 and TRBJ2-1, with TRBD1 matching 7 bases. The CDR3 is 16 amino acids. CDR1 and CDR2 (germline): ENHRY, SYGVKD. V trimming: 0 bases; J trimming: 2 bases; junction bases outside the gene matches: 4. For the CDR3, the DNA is TGTGCCATCAGTGAGTCTGTAGGGGGCACCTACAATGAGCAGTTCTTC. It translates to CAISESVGGTYNEQFF.

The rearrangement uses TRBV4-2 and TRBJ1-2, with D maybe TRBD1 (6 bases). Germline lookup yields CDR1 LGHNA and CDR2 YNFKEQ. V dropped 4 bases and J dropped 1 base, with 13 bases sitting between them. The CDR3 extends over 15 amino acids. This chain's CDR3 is CASSPEGDYNYGYTF. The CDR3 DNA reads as TGTGCCAGCAGCCCGGAGGGGGACTATAACTATGGCTACACCTTC.

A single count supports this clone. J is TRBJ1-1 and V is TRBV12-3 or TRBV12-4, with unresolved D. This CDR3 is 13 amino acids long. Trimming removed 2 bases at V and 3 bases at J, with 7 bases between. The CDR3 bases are TGTGCCAGCAGTTTATTGGCCGACACTGAAGCTTTCTTT. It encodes CASSLLADTEAFF.

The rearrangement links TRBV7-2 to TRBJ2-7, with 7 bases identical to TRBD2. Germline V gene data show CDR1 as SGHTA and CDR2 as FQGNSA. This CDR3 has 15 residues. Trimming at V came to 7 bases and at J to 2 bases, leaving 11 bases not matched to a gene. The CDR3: CASKQYRDYTYEQYF. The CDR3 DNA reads TGTGCCAGCAAACAGTACCGGGACTATACCTACGAGCAGTACTTC.

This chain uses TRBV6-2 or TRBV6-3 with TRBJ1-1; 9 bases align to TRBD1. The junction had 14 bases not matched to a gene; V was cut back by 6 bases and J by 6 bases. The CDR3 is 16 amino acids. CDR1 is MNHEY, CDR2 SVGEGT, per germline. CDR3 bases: TGTGCCAGCAGCCGTGACATTAACAGGGGGCAGGCTGAAGCTTTCTTT. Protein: CASSRDINRGQAEAFF.

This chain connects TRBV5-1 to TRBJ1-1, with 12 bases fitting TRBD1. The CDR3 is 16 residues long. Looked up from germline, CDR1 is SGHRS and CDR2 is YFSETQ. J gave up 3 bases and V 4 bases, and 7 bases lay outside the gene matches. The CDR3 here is CASSTLGTGGYTEAFF. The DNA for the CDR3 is TGCGCCAGCAGCACCTTAGGGACAGGGGGCTACACTGAAGCTTTCTTT.

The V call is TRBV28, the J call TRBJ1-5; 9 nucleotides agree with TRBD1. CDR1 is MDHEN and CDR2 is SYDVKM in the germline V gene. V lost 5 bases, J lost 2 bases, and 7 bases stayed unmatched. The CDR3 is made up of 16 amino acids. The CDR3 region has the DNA TGTGCCAGCAGTCCGCAGGGACAGGGAGGCAATCAGCCCCAGCATTTT. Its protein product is CASSPQGQGGNQPQHF.

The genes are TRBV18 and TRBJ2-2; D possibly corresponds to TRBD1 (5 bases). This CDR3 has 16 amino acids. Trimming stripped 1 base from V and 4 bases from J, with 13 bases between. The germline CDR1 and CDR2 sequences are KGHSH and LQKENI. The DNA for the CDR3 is TGTGCCAGCTCACCACTCCTGCAGGGTAGCACCGGGGAGCTGTTTTTT. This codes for CASSPLLQGSTGELFF.